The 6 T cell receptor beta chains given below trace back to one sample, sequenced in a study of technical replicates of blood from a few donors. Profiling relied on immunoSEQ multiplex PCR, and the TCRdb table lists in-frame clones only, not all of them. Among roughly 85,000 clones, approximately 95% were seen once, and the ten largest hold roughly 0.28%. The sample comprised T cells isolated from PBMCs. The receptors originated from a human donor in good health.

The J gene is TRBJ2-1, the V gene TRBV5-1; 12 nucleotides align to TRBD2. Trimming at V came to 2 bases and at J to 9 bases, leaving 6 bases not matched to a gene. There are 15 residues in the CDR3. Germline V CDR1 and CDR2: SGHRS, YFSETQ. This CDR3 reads CASSLGLAGPAEQFF. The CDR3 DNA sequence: TGCGCCAGCAGCTTAGGACTAGCGGGACCCGCTGAGCAGTTCTTC.

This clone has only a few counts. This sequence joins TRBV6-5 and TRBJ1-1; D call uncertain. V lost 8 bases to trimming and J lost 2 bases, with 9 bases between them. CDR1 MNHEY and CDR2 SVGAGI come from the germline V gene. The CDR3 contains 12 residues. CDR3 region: CASSGRNTEAFF. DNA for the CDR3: TGTGCCAGCTCTGGCAGAAACACTGAAGCTTTCTTT.

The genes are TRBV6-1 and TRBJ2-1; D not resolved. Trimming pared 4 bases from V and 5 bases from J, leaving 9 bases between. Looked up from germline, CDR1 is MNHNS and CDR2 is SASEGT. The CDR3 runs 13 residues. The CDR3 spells CASSVKLDNEQFF. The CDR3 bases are TGTGCCAGCAGTGTTAAACTTGACAATGAGCAGTTCTTC.

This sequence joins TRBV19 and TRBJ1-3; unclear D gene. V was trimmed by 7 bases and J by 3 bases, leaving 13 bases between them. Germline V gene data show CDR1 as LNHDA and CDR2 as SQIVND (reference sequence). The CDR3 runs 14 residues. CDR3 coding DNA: TGTGCCAGTAACGGAGGAGGGTATGGAAACACCATATATTTT. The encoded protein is CASNGGGYGNTIYF.

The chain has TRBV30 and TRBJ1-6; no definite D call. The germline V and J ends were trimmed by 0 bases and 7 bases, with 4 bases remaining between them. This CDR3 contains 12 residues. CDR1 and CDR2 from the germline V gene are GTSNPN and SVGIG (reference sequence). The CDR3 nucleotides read TGTGCCTGGAGTGTGGGCAATTCACCCCTCCACTTT. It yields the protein CAWSVGNSPLHF. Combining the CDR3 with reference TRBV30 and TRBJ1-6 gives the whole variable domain SQTIHQWPATLVQPVGSPLSLECTVEGTSNPNLYWYRQAAGRGLQLLFYSVGIGQISSEVPQNLSASRPQDRQFILSSKKLLLSDSGFYLCAWSVGNSPLHFGNGTRLTVT.

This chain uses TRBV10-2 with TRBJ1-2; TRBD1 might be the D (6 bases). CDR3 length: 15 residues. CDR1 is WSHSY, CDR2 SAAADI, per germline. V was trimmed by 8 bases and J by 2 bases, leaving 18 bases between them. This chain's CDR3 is CASYITGQPNYGYTF. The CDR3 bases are TGCGCCAGCTACATTACGGGACAACCAAACTATGGCTACACCTTC.